This paragraph covers one T cell receptor beta chain sequence. Antigen unknown. TCRdb's table, derived via immunoSEQ multiplex PCR, lists solely in-frame clones and lacks some. This sample has tens of thousands of clones, with 90% to 95% found just once. CDR3 length: 13 residues. The germline CDR1 and CDR2 sequences are SEHNR and FQNEAQ (reference sequence). Deletions cut 6 bases from V and 2 bases from J, with 11 bases between. Exclusion applied to patients with autoimmune disease history or systemic immunosuppression. These data are taken from a study of OX40 agonist ivuxolimab in advanced cancers. Overall study results and limits: The antigen specificity of the peripheral T cells (those that were expanded) was not determined. The mean number of expanded clones was higher in CD8+ T cells than in CD4+. Nonresponders included some who also had low normalized T-cell clonal expansion.

The sample was CD4+ or CD8+ T cells sorted from blood, taken in a trial of the OX40 agonist ivuxolimab. The source is an adult with an advanced solid tumor such as melanoma, head and neck, liver or kidney cancer. This chain uses TRBV7-9 with TRBJ2-7; perhaps TRBD2 as D (5 bases). The CDR3 coding sequence is TGTGCCAGCAGTGATAGCGAGGCCTACGAGCAGTACTTC. It specifies CASSDSEAYEQYF.